This TCR beta chain was profiled in a study of T cells in Graves' hyperthyroidism and ophthalmopathy. Whole-study context: At the time of initial diagnosis and before any treatment, peripheral blood was collected. Notes on the study in general: Blood also carried most thyroid clonotypes expanded above 0.001.

Aged 18 to 65, the patients had hyperthyroidism that was newly diagnosed and had lasted under 2 months. The authors took PBMCs from 8.5 to 10 ml fresh peripheral blood. About this clonotype: Antigen: not known.

Researchers amplified the TCR beta CDR3 regions from RNA transcripts. During a first-round RT-PCR of the TCR CDR3, the HTBI primer set was used. TCRdb re-called the multiplex PCR reads with MiXCR, one entry per CDR3 protein. Of about 720,000 distinct CDR3 sequences listed, approximately 18% are singletons. The origin of this receptor is a woman in her forties or fifties with Graves' hyperthyroidism that later progressed to Graves' ophthalmopathy. Sequencing was carried out using blood.

The CDR3 here is CASSSLGRGASYEQYF. The CDR3 nucleotides read TGTGCCAGCAGCTCCCTTGGGCGGGGGGCGAGCTACGAGCAGTACTTC. The J gene is TRBJ2-7, the V gene TRBV5-4, with 8 bases that match TRBD2. Per the germline V gene, CDR1 is SGHNT and CDR2 is YYREEE (reference sequence). This CDR3 has 16 residues. V lost 3 bases and J lost 3; bases outside the gene matches: 11.